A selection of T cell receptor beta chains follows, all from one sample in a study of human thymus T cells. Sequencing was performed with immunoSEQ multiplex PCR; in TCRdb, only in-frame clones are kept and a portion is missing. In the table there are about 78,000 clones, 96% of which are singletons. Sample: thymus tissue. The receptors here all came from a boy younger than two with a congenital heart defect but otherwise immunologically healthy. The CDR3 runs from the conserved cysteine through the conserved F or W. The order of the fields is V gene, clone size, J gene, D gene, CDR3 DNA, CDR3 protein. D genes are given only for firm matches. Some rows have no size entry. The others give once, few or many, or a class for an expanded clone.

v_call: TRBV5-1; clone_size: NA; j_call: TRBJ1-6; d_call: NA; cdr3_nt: TGCGCCAGCAGCTTGGTGGCAGTTGATAATTCACCCCTCCACTTT; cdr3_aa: CASSLVAVDNSPLHF
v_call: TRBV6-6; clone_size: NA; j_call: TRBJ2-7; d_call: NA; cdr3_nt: TGTGCCAGCAGTTACACCAGCTCCCTCTACGAGCAGTACTTC; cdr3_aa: CASSYTSSLYEQYF
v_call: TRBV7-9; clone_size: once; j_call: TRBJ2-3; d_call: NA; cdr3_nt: TGTGCCAGCAGCCCGATAGAGGGAGGCGCAGATACGCAGTATTTT; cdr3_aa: CASSPIEGGADTQYF
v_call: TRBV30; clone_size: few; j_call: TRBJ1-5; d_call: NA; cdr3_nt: TGTGCCTGGACAGGGAGTGGGGTGAGCAATCAGCCCCAGCATTTT; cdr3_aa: CAWTGSGVSNQPQHF
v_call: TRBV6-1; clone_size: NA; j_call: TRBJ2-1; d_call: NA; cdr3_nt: TGTGCCAGCAGTGCAAATGAGCAGTTCTTC; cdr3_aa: CASSANEQFF
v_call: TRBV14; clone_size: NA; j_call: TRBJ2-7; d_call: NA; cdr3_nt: TGTGCCAGCAGCCCAACACCAACCGGGACCCTTAAGGTGGTCGAGCAGTACTTC; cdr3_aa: CASSPTPTGTLKVVEQYF
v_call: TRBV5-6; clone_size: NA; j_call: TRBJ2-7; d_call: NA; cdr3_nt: TGTGCCAGCAGATATGGACAGCTCTACGAGCAGTACTTC; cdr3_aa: CASRYGQLYEQYF
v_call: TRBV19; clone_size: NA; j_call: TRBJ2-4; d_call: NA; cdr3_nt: TGTGCCAGTAGTACCCCCCCGAAAGACAGGCCCCTTTCACAGTACTTC; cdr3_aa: CASSTPPKDRPLSQYF
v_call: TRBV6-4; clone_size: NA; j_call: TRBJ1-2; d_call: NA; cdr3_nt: TGTGCCAGCAGTCCGCAGGGTTCCAGTAACTATGGCTACACCTTC; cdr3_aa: CASSPQGSSNYGYTF
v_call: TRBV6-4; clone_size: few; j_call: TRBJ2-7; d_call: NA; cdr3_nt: TGTGCCAGCCCAGACCCGCGGGAGCAGTACTTC; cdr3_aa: CASPDPREQYF
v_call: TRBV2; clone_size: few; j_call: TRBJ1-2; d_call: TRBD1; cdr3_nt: TGTGCCAGCAGCCCCGGGACAGGCTGCTATGGCTACACCTTC; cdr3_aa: CASSPGTGCYGYTF
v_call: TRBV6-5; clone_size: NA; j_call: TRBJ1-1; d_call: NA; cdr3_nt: TGTGCCAGCAGTTACAATAGGGGGGATGAAGCTTTCTTT; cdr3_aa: CASSYNRGDEAFF
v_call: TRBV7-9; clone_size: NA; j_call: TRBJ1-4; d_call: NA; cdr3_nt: TGTGCCAGCAGACGAACCGCCGGGCAGGCCGGAAATGAAAAACTGTTTTTT; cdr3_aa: CASRRTAGQAGNEKLFF
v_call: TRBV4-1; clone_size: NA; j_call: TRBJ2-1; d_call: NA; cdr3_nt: TGCGCCAGCAGCCACGGCAGTAACAATGAGCAGTTCTTC; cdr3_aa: CASSHGSNNEQFF
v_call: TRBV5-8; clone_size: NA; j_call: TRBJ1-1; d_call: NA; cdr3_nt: TGTGCCAGCAGCTTGCCGGGGGAAGGGACTGAAGCTTTCTTT; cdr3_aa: CASSLPGEGTEAFF
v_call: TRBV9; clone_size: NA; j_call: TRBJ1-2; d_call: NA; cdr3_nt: TGTGCCAGCAGCGTAGAAGCCGGAGGCTACACCTTC; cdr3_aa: CASSVEAGGYTF
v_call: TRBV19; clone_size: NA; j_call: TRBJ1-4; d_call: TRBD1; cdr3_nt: TGTGCCAGTAGTCAAGGGACAGGGCTTGATGAAAAACTGTTTTTT; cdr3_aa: CASSQGTGLDEKLFF
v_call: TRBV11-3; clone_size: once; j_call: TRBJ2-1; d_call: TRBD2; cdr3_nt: TGTGCCAGCAGCCTGTCGACTAGCGGGAGGAACAATGAGCAGTTCTTC; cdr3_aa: CASSLSTSGRNNEQFF
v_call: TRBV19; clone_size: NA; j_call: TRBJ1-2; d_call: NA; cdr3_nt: TGTGCCAGTAGAGGGATTAGTAGGAATTATGGCTACACCTTC; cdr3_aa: CASRGISRNYGYTF
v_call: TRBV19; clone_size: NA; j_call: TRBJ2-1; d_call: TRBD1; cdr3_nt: TGTGCCAGTACCCCGAGACAGGGCCCCACACATGGCTCCTACAATGAGCAGTTCTTC; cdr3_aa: CASTPRQGPTHGSYNEQFF
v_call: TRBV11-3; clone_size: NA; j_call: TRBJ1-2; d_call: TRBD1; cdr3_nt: TGTGCCAGCAGCCCGCGGGACAGGGGAAGCTCTGGCTACACCTTC; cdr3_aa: CASSPRDRGSSGYTF
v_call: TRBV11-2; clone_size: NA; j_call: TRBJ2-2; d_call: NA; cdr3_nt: TGTGCCAGCAGCCCGTCCGGGGCAAAGAACACCGGGGAGCTGTTTTTT; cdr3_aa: CASSPSGAKNTGELFF
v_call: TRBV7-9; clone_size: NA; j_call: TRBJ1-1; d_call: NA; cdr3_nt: TGTGCCAGCAGCCGGGTGGCAGAACGGCGGACTGAAGCTTTCTTT; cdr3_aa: CASSRVAERRTEAFF
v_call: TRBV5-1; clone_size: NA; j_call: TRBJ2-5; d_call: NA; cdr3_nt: TGCGCCAGCAGCTGGAACGGGGAGACCCAGTACTTC; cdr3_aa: CASSWNGETQYF
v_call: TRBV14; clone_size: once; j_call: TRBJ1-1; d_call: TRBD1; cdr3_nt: TGTGCCAGCAGCACCCAGGGGGCGGGGAACACTGAAGCTTTCTTT; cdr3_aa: CASSTQGAGNTEAFF
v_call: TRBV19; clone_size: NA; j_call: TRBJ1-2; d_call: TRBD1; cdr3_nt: TGTGCCAGTGGGGACAGGAAGACGGCTAACTATGGCTACACCTTC; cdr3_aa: CASGDRKTANYGYTF
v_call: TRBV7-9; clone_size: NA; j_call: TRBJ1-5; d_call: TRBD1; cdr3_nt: TGTGCCAGCAGCTCTCGACAGGGGAATCAGCCCCAGCATTTT; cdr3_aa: CASSSRQGNQPQHF
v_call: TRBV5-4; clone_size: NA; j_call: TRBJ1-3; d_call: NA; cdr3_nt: TGTGCCAGCAGCTGGACCCGTGGGGTCCCCCCGGGTGGAAACACCATATATTTT; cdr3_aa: CASSWTRGVPPGGNTIYF
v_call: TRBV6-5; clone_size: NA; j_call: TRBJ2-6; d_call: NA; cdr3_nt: TGTGCCAGCACCGCCCCTGGGGCCAACGTCCTGACTTTC; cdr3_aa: CASTAPGANVLTF
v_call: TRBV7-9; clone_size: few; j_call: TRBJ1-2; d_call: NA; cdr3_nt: TGTGCCAGCAGCCCCGACGGGTCGTATGGCTACACCTTC; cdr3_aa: CASSPDGSYGYTF
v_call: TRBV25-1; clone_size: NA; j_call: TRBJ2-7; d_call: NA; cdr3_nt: TGTGCCAGCGCCTCGTTGGGCCCCCACGAGCAGTACTTC; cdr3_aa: CASASLGPHEQYF
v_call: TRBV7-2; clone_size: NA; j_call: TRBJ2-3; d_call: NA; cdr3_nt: TGTGCCAGCCTCAACGGGCTTCTTAACGACACAGATACGCAGTATTTT; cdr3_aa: CASLNGLLNDTDTQYF
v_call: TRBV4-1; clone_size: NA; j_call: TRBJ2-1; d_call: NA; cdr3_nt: TGCGCCAGCAGCCAAGATCGGGCCGTGTACAATGAGCAGTTCTTC; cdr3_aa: CASSQDRAVYNEQFF